This passage covers 3 T cell receptor beta chains from one sample sequenced in a study of blood T cell repertoires in COVID-19. The method was immunoSEQ multiplex PCR; TCRdb's version includes in-frame clones alone and lacks a portion of them. The repertoire holds 260,000 or so clones, with 75% to 90% as singletons. Material: PBMCs or T cells enriched from blood (not recorded which). The source of these receptors is a woman between 50 and 59 years old who had recovered from COVID-19.

The CDR3 region has the DNA TGTGCCAGCAGTTACCAACGGACAGGAAGCGAGCAGTACTTC. Protein product: CASSYQRTGSEQYF. V is TRBV6-6 and J is TRBJ2-7; 7 bases match TRBD1. This CDR3 has 14 amino acids. Germline CDR1 reads MNHNY; CDR2 reads SVGAGI (reference sequence). The ends lost 2 bases at V and 6 bases at J; junction bases unmatched: 7.

The genes are TRBV2 and TRBJ1-2, with D perhaps TRBD1 (5 bases). V was trimmed by 1 base and J by 7 bases, leaving 10 bases between them. The germline V gene has CDR1 SNHLY and CDR2 FYNNEI. The CDR3 contains 13 residues. The CDR3 bases are TGTGCCAGCAGTGAAGGGACATATTTTGGCTACACCTTC. Translated, it gives CASSEGTYFGYTF.

V is TRBV19 and J is TRBJ2-1, with D possibly matching TRBD2 (5 bases). V was shortened by 9 bases and J by 8 bases, with 14 bases between the two germline ends. The CDR3 totals 12 residues. The germline gives CDR1 LNHDA, CDR2 SQIVND (reference sequence). CDR3 nucleotides: TGTGCCAGCAGGACGCGGGTGGATGAGCAGTTCTTC. Amino acids: CASRTRVDEQFF.